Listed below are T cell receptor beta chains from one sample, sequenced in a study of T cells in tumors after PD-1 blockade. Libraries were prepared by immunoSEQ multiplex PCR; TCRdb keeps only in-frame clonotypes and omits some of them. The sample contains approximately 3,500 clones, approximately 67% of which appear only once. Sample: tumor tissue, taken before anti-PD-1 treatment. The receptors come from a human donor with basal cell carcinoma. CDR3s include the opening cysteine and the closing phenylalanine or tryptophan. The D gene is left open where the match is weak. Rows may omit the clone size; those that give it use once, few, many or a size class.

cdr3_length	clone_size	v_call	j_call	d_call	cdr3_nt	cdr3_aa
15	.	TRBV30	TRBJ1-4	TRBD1	TGTGCCTGGAGTAACCCAGGGGGCAGGGGTGAAAAACTGTTTTTT	CAWSNPGGRGEKLFF
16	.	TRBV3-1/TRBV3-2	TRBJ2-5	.	TGTGCCAGCAGCCTAGATGGGGCAGCGAATAGGGAGACCCAGTACTTC	CASSLDGAANRETQYF
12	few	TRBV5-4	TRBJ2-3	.	TGTGCCAGCAGCGAGGAGGGAGATACGCAGTATTTT	CASSEEGDTQYF
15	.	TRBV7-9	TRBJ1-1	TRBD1	TGTGCCAGCAGCTGGCGGGACAGAGGTCTTACTGAAGCTTTCTTT	CASSWRDRGLTEAFF
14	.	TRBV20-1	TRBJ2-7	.	TGCAGTGCTAGTGTGCAGGGGGGTAGGTACGAGCAGTACTTC	CSASVQGGRYEQYF
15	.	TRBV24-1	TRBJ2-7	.	TGTGCCACCAGTGAGATAAGGGACGGATCCTACGAGCAGTACTTC	CATSEIRDGSYEQYF
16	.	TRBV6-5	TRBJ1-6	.	TGTGCCAGCAGTTACTCGGTATCCGGCACGAATTCACCCCTCCACTTT	CASSYSVSGTNSPLHF
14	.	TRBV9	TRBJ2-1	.	TGTGCCAGCAGCGTAGCCCAGCGATACAATGAGCAGTTCTTC	CASSVAQRYNEQFF
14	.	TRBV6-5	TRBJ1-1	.	TGTGCCAGCAGTTACTCGGGAAACAGGGTAGAAGCTTTCTTT	CASSYSGNRVEAFF
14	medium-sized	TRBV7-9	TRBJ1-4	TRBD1	TGTGCCAGCAGGTTAGCGGGACAGGCGTCAAAACTGTTTTTT	CASRLAGQASKLFF
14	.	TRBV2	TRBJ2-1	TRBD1	TGTGCCAGCATTTGGACAGGGACCTACAATGAGCAGTTCTTC	CASIWTGTYNEQFF
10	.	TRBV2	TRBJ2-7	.	TGTGCCAGCAGTAACTACGAGCAGTACTTC	CASSNYEQYF
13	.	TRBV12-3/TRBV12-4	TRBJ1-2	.	TGTGCCAGCAGTTTAGGCAGTAACTATGGCTACACCTTC	CASSLGSNYGYTF
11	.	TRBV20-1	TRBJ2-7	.	TGCAGTGCCGGAATCGCCTACGAGCAGTACTTC	CSAGIAYEQYF
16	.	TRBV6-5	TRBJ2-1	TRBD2	TGTGCCAGCAGTTACTTAGCGGGATCCCTCTACAATGAGCAGTTCTTC	CASSYLAGSLYNEQFF
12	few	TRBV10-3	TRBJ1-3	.	TGTGCCATCAGTGCGTCCGGGGTCACCATATATTTT	CAISASGVTIYF
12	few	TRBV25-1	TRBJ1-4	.	TGTGCCAGCAGTGCACGGAATGAAAAACTGTTTTTT	CASSARNEKLFF
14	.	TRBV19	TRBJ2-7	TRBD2	TGTGCCAGTAGTGTAAGCGGGGGGACCTACGAGCAGTACTTC	CASSVSGGTYEQYF
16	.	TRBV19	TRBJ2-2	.	TGTGCCAGTAGTATAGGTTCAGGGAGGTTCACCGGGGAGCTGTTTTTT	CASSIGSGRFTGELFF
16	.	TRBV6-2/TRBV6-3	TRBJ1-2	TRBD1	TGTGCCACCAGCCCTATTGAGACAGGGAGGGTTGATGGCTACACCTTC	CATSPIETGRVDGYTF
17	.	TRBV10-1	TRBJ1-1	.	TGCGCCAGCAGTGAGCCAGGGGTGAGGGGGGGGAACACTGAAGCTTTCTTT	CASSEPGVRGGNTEAFF
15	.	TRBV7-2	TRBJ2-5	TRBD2	TGTGCCAGCAGCTCAAGGCCTGGGAGGGCAGAGACCCAGTACTTC	CASSSRPGRAETQYF
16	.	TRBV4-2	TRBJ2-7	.	TGTGCCAGCAGCCAGCGCGCCGGAGACACGGGTGAGGAGCAGTACTTC	CASSQRAGDTGEEQYF
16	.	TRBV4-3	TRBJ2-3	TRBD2	TGCGCCAGCAGCCAAGACGGGGGGGGGCTTTTAGATACGCAGTATTTT	CASSQDGGGLLDTQYF
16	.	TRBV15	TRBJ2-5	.	TGTGCCACCAGCAGACAGGGGCTCGGGGACAAAGAGACCCAGTACTTC	CATSRQGLGDKETQYF